Below, one T cell receptor (beta chain) is given with its context. The sample belongs to a study of blood T cell repertoires in COVID-19. Study overall: Acute and convalescent COVID-19 specimens originated in the United States, Italy and Spain. Sample material is recorded as cDNA or gDNA derived from T cells, B-cell-depleted T cells, or PBMCs.

The CDR3 runs 18 residues. V was clipped by 8 bases and J by 0 bases, with 23 bases between them. The germline V gene has CDR1 SEHNR and CDR2 FQNEAQ (reference sequence). In the study's own analysis: Estimation of nucleated cell counts was performed using reference gene primer amplification. Sequencing was performed with immunoSEQ multiplex PCR; in TCRdb, only in-frame clones are kept and a portion is missing. That table supplies the V and J calls and clone size; D and trimming were determined from the DNA. This sample has roughly 54,000 clones, with about 89% found just once. The sample was peripheral blood. This TCR came from a woman in her fifties or sixties with active or convalescent COVID-19. The chain carries TRBV7-9 and TRBJ1-3; D is possibly TRBD1 (5 bases). CDR3 sequence reads: CASETWGVVGSSGNTIYF. The CDR3 nucleotides are TGTGCCAGCGAGACCTGGGGGGTGGTGGGGAGCTCTGGAAACACCATATATTTT.